The 15 T cell receptor beta chains below were found in one sample sequenced in a study of cytomegalovirus exposure and HLA in healthy donors. Use of 60 Vbeta and 13 Jbeta primers characterized the PCR. Measured with immunoSEQ multiplex PCR; TCRdb has only the in-frame clones, and not every one. The sample carries about 150,000 clones, around 85% recorded once. Sequencing was done on a sample of PBMCs. These receptors all come from a woman aged 30 to 39 in good health and CMV-seronegative.

The chain uses TRBV5-1 and TRBJ2-5, with unresolved D. Looked up from germline, CDR1 is SGHRS and CDR2 is YFSETQ. There are 14 residues in the CDR3. V lost 0 bases and J lost 1, with 7 bases in between. CDR3 in DNA: TGCGCCAGCAGCTTGGCCCTGTTCCAAGAGACCCAGTACTTC. It codes for CASSLALFQETQYF.

The chain couples TRBV28 to TRBJ1-2, with D unresolved. The CDR3 loop spans 14 amino acids. V lost 3 bases and J 1 base, leaving 9 bases between the germline ends. Per germline, CDR1 MDHEN and CDR2 SYDVKM. For the CDR3, the DNA is TGTGCCAGCAGTTTCCCCGAGGGTAACTATGGCTACACCTTC. Translated: CASSFPEGNYGYTF.

This clone was counted a single time. V usage is TRBV7-2 and J usage is TRBJ2-3; 8 nucleotides match TRBD2. The CDR3 covers 17 residues. J gave up 0 bases and V 6 bases, and 11 bases lay outside the gene matches. CDR1 and CDR2 (germline): SGHTA, FQGNSA. DNA for the CDR3: TGTGCCAGCAGTTACCCGGTGGTAGCGGGGAGCACAGATACGCAGTATTTT. Protein: CASSYPVVAGSTDTQYF.

Worth noting for this clone: A junction end diverges from the germline sequence, so it may reflect a read error. The genes are TRBV5-1 and TRBJ1-4, with 9 bases lining up with TRBD1. CDR1 and CDR2 (germline): SGHRS, YFSETQ. This CDR3 is 16 amino acids long. CDR3 residues: CASSQRDRAANEKLLF. The CDR3 DNA reads as TGCGCCAGCAGCCAGCGGGACAGGGCAGCTAATGAAAAACTGCTTTTT.

This clone was seen only a few times. This chain joins TRBV6-6 and TRBJ1-1; TRBD1 aligns across 7 bases. This CDR3 is 15 amino acids long. With V trimmed by 6 bases and J by 10 bases, 17 bases remained unmatched. CDR1 MNHNY and CDR2 SVGAGI come from the germline V gene (reference sequence). CDR3 bases: TGTGCCAGCAGGTACCGGGACAGCACTACAGAGGGAGCTTTCTTT. Its translation is CASRYRDSTTEGAFF.

The chain has TRBV20-1 and TRBJ1-2; no reliable D call. V was cut by 2 bases and J by 4 bases, with 5 bases left in between. CDR3 length: 11 amino acids. Germline assignment: CDR1 DFQATT and CDR2 SNEGSKA (reference sequence). In nucleotides, the CDR3 is TGCAGTGCTAGACACTTCTATGGCTACACCTTC. Translating it yields CSARHFYGYTF.

The chain combines TRBV11-2 with TRBJ2-2; tentatively, D is TRBD2 (5 bases). Germline V gene sequence: CDR1 SGHAT, CDR2 FQNNGV. This CDR3 has 14 amino acids. Trimming shortened V by 5 bases and J by 4 bases, and 11 bases separated the two germline ends. The chain's CDR3 is CASSLRAGTGELFF. DNA of the CDR3: TGTGCCAGCAGCCTTAGGGCGGGCACCGGGGAGCTGTTTTTT.

The genes are TRBV5-1 and TRBJ2-2; a weak D match, TRBD2 (5 bases). Trimming removed 0 bases at V and 1 base at J, with 7 bases between. The CDR3 has 15 amino acids. Per germline, CDR1 SGHRS and CDR2 YFSETQ. The CDR3 sequence is CASSLVGENTGELFF. CDR3 bases: TGCGCCAGCAGCTTGGTCGGGGAGAACACCGGGGAGCTGTTTTTT.

The chain couples TRBV7-8 to TRBJ2-7; D gene uncertain. The germline V gene has CDR1 SGHVS and CDR2 FQNEAQ. The V and J ends lost 5 bases and 7 bases respectively, with 15 bases between them. This CDR3 comprises 13 residues. CDR3 sequence: CASSPQWSREQYF. CDR3 bases: TGTGCCAGCAGCCCGCAGTGGAGTCGGGAGCAGTACTTC.

The chain has TRBV7-3 and TRBJ2-1; D may be TRBD2 (5 bases). There are 15 residues in the CDR3. Germline-derived CDR1 and CDR2 are SGHTA and FQGTGA. The V end was cut by 2 bases, the J end by 9 bases, with 17 bases between. CDR3 protein: CASSLGSRSTSEQFF. In DNA form, the CDR3 reads TGTGCCAGCAGCTTAGGGAGCCGCAGCACAAGTGAGCAGTTCTTC.

This chain joins TRBV28 and TRBJ1-1; 8 bases map to TRBD1. CDR1 and CDR2 (germline): MDHEN, SYDVKM. CDR3 length: 15 amino acids. The trim removed 3 bases at V and 5 bases at J, leaving 8 bases unmatched. CDR3 protein: CASSFQTGARTEAFF. CDR3 nucleotide sequence: TGTGCCAGCAGTTTCCAGACAGGGGCGAGGACTGAAGCTTTCTTT. Full variable domain (outside the CDR3, taken from reference TRBV28 and TRBJ1-1): DVKVTQSSRYLVKRTGEKVFLECVQDMDHENMFWYRQDPGLGLRLIYFSYDVKMKEKGDIPEGYSVSREKKERFSLILESASTNQTSMYLCASSFQTGARTEAFFGQGTRLTVV.

V gene TRBV9 combines with J gene TRBJ2-5; the D gene is possibly TRBD1 (5 bases). The CDR3 sequence is 16 residues long. The V end lost 4 bases, the J end lost 2 bases, and 18 bases lay between the germline ends. Germline V gives CDR1 SGDLS, CDR2 YYNGEE. The CDR3 region has the DNA TGTGCCAGCAGCCCCGGCTCGACAGAAAAGCAAGAGACCCAGTACTTC. It translates to CASSPGSTEKQETQYF.

The chain combines TRBV30 with TRBJ1-1; tentative D call: TRBD1 (5 bases). Trimming pared 3 bases from V and 0 bases from J, leaving 8 bases between. This CDR3 spans 13 amino acids. Germline CDR1 is GTSNPN and CDR2 is SVGIG (reference sequence). The DNA of the CDR3 is TGTGCCTGGAGGAAGGGGCTGAACACTGAAGCTTTCTTT. It yields the protein CAWRKGLNTEAFF.

This clone has just a few counts. This chain links TRBV4-1 with TRBJ2-1, with a possible D match to TRBD1 (5 bases). V lost 1 base to trimming and J lost 1 base, with 8 bases between them. Germline V lookup: CDR1 MGHRA, CDR2 YSYEKL. The CDR3 has 15 residues. CDR3 in amino acids: CASSQGQGSYNEQFF. The CDR3 DNA follows: TGCGCCAGCAGCCAAGGGCAGGGATCCTACAATGAGCAGTTCTTC.

The J gene is TRBJ2-7, the V gene TRBV7-6; 11 bases are shared with TRBD1. Germline V gene lookup returns CDR1 SGHVS and CDR2 FNYEAQ. The CDR3 totals 16 residues. V was clipped by 5 bases and J by 2 bases; unmatched bases: 8. CDR3 residues: CASSLPRTGGPYEQYF. In nucleotides, the CDR3 is TGTGCCAGCAGCCTACCCCGGACAGGGGGCCCCTACGAGCAGTACTTC. Full variable domain (outside the CDR3, taken from reference TRBV7-6 and TRBJ2-7): GAGVSQSPRYKVTKRGQDVALRCDPISGHVSLYWYRQALGQGPEFLTYFNYEAQQDKSGLPNDRFSAERPEGSISTLTIQRTEQRDSAMYRCASSLPRTGGPYEQYFGPGTRLTVT.